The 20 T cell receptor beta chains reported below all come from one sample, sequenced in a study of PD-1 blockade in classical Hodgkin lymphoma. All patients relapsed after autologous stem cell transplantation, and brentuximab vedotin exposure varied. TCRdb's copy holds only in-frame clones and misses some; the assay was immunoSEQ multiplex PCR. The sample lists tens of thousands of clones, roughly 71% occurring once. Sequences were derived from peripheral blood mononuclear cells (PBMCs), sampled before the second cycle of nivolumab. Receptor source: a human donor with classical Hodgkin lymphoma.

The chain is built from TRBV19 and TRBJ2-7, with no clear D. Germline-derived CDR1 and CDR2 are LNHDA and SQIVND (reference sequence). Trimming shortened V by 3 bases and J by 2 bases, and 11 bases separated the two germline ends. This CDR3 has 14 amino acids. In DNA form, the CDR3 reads TGTGCCAGTAGTATTATGGCAGGACCCTACGAGCAGTACTTC. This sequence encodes CASSIMAGPYEQYF. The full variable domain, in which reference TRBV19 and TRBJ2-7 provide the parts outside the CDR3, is DGGITQSPKYLFRKEGQNVTLSCEQNLNHDAMYWYRQDPGQGLRLIYYSQIVNDFQKGDIAEGYSVSREKKESFPLTVTSAQKNPTAFYLCASSIMAGPYEQYFGPGTRLTVT.

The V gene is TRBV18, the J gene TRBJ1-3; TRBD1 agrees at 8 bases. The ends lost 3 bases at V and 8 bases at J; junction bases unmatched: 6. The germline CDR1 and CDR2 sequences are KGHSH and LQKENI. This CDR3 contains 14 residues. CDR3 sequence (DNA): TGTGCCAGCTCACCGACAGGGGTGGAGTACACCATATATTTT. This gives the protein CASSPTGVEYTIYF.

The CDR3 DNA reads as TGTGCCAGCAGTGAAGCTGGCAGTCACTATGGCTACACCTTC. Protein sequence: CASSEAGSHYGYTF. This chain links TRBV6-1 with TRBJ1-2; D is undetermined. CDR1 and CDR2 from the germline V gene are MNHNS and SASEGT. The CDR3 consists of 14 residues. V lost 0 bases and J lost 3, with 8 bases in between.

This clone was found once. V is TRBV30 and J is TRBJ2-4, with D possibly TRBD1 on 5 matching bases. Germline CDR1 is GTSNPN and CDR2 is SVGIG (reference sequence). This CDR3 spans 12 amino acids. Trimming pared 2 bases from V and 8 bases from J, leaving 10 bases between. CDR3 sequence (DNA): TGTGCCTGGAGTCAGGGCGCGGACATTCAGTACTTC. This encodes CAWSQGADIQYF.

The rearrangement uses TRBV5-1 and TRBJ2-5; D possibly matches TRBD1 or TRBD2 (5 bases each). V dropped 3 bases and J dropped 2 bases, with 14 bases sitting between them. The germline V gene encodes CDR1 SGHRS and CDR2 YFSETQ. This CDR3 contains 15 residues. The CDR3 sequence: CASSSEGRRQETQYF. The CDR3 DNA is TGCGCCAGCAGCTCTGAGGGGCGGAGACAAGAGACCCAGTACTTC.

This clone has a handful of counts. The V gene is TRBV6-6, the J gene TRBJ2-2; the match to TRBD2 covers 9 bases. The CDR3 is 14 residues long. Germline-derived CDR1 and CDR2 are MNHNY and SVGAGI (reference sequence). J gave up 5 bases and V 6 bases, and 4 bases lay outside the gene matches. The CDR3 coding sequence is TGTGCCAGCAGACGCGGGGGGGCGACCGGGGAGCTGTTTTTT. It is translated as CASRRGGATGELFF.

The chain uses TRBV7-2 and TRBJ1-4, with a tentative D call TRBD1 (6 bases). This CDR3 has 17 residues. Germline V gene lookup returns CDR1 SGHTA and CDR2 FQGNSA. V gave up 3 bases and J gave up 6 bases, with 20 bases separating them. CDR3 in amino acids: CASSFRAPRGGDEKLFF. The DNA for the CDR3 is TGTGCCAGCAGCTTTAGGGCCCCGCGGGGGGGCGATGAAAAACTGTTTTTT.

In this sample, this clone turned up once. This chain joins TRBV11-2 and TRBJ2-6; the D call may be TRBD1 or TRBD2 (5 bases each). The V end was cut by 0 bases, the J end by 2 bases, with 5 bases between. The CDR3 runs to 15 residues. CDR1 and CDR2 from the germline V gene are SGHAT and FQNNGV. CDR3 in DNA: TGTGCCAGCAGCTTAGAGGGGGCTGGGGCCAACGTCCTGACTTTC. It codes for CASSLEGAGANVLTF.

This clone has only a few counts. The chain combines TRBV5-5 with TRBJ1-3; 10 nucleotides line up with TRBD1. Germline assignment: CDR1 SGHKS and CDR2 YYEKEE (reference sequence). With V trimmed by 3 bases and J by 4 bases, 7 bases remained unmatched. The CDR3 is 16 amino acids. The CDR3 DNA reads TGTGCCAGCAGCTGGGGGACAGGGGCCGGAGGAAACACCATATATTTT. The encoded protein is CASSWGTGAGGNTIYF.

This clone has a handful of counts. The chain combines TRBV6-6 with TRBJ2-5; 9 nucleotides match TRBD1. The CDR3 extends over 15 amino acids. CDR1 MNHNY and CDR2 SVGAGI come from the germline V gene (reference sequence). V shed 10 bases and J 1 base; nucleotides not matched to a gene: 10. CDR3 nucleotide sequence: TGTGCCACCTCCCGGACAGGGGTCTTCCAAGAGACCCAGTACTTC. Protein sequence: CATSRTGVFQETQYF.

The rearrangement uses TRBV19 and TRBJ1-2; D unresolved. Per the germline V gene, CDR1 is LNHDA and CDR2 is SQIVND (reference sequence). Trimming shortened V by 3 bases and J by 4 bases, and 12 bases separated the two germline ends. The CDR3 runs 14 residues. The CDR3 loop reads CASSIFGRSYGYTF. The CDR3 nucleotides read TGTGCCAGTAGTATTTTCGGCAGGAGCTATGGCTACACCTTC.

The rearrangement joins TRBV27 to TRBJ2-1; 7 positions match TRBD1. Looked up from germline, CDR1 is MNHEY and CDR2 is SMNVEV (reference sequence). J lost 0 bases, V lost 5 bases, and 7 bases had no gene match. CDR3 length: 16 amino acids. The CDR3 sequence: CASSPPGQSSYNEQFF. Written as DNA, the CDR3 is TGTGCCAGCAGTCCTCCGGGACAGAGCTCCTACAATGAGCAGTTCTTC.

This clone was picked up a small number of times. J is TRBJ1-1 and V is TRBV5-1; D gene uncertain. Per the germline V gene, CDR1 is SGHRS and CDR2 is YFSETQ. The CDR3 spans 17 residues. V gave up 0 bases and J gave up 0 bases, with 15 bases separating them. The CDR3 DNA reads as TGCGCCAGCAGCTTGGACCCCCTAAAGCTCATGAACACTGAAGCTTTCTTT. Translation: CASSLDPLKLMNTEAFF.

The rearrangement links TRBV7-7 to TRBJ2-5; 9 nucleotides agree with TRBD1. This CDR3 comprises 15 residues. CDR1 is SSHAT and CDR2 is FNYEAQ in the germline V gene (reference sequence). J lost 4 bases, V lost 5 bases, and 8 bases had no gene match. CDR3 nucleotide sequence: TGTGCCAGCAGCCAAGGGACAGGGTGGCTAGAGACCCAGTACTTC. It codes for CASSQGTGWLETQYF.

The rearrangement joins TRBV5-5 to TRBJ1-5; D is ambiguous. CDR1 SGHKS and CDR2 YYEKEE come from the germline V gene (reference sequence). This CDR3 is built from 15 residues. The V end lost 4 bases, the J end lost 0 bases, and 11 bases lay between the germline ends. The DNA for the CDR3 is TGTGCCAGCAGCGGCTCGGGGAATAGCAATCAGCCCCAGCATTTT. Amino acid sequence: CASSGSGNSNQPQHF.

CDR3 loop: CASSEWDMSYEQYV. The CDR3 DNA sequence: TGTGCCAGCAGTGAATGGGACATGTCCTACGAGCAGTACGTC. This chain joins TRBV6-1 and TRBJ2-7, with D possibly being TRBD1 (6 bases). V lost 2 bases and J lost 1, with 9 bases in between. The CDR3 is made up of 14 amino acids. Germline V lookup: CDR1 MNHNS, CDR2 SASEGT.

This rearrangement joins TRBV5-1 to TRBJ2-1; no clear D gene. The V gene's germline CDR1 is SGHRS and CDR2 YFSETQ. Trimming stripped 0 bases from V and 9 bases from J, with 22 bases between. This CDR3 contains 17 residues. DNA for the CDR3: TGCGCCAGCAGCTTGGGCTTAGGCGGCGAGAACTGGGGTGAGCAGTTCTTC. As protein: CASSLGLGGENWGEQFF.

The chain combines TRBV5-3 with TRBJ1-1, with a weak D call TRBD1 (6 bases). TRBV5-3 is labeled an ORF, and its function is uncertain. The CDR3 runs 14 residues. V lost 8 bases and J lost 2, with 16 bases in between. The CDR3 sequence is CASSKGGTNTEAFF. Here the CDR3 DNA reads TGTGCCAGCAGCAAGGGGGGCACAAACACTGAAGCTTTCTTT.

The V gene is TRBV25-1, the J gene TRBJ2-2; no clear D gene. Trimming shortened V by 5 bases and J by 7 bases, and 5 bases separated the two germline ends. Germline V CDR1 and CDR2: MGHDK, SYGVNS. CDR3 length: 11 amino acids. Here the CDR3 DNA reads TGTGCCAGCAGTCGGATCGGGGAGCTGTTTTTT. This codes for CASSRIGELFF.

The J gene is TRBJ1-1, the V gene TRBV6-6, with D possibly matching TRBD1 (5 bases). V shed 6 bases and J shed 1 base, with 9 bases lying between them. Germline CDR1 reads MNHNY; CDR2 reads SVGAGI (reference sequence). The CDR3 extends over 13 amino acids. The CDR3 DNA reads TGTGCCAGCAGCCCAAGGGGGAACACTGAAGCTTTCTTT. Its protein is CASSPRGNTEAFF.